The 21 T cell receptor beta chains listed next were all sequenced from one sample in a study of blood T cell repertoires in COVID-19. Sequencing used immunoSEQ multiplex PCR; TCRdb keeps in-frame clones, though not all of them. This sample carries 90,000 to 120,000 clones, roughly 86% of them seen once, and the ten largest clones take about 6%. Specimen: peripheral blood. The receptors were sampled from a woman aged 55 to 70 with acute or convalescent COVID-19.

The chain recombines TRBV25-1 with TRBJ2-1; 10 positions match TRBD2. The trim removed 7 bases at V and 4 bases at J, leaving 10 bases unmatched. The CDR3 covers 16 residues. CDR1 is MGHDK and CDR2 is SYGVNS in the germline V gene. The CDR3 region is CASTVLAGVGYNEQFF. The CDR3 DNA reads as TGTGCCAGCACTGTGCTAGCGGGAGTAGGGTACAATGAGCAGTTCTTC.

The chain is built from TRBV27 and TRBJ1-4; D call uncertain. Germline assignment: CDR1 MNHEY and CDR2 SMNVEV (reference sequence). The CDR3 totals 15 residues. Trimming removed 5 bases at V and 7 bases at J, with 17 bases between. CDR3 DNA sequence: TGTGCCAGCAGTCATTTGGGCCAACGTACTGAAAAACTGTTTTTT. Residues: CASSHLGQRTEKLFF.

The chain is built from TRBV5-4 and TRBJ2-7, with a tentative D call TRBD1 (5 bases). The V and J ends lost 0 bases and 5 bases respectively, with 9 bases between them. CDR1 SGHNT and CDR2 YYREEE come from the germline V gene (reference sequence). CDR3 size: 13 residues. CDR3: CASSLATENEQYF. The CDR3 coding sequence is TGTGCCAGCAGCTTGGCGACAGAGAACGAGCAGTACTTC.

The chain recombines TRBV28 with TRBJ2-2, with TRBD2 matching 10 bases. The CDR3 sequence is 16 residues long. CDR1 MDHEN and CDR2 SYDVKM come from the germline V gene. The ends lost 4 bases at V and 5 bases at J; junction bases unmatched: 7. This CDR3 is CASSSVAGGITGELFF. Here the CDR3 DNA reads TGTGCCAGCAGTTCTGTAGCGGGAGGAATTACCGGGGAGCTGTTTTTT.

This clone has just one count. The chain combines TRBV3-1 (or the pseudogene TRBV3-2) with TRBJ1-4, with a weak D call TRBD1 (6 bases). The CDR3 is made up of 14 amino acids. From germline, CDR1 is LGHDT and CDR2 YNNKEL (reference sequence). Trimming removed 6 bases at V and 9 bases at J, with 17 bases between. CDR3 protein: CASRQGDPGKKLFF. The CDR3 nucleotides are TGTGCCAGCAGACAGGGCGATCCGGGGAAAAAACTGTTTTTT.

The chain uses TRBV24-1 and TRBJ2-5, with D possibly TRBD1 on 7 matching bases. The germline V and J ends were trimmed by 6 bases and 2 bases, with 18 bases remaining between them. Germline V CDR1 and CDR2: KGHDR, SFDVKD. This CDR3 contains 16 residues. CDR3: CATSLGGLDRQETQYF. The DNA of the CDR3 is TGTGCCACCAGTCTCGGGGGATTGGACAGGCAAGAGACCCAGTACTTC.

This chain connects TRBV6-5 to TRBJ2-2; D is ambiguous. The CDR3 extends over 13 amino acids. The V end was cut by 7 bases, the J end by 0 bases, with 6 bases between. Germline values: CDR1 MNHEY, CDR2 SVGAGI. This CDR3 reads CASTVSNTGELFF. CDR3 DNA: TGTGCCAGCACAGTGTCGAACACCGGGGAGCTGTTTTTT.

CDR3 protein: CASSLVGGETQYF. The CDR3 nucleotides read TGCGCCAGCAGCTTGGTAGGAGGAGAGACCCAGTACTTC. The chain has TRBV5-1 and TRBJ2-5; tentative D call: TRBD2 (5 bases). The germline V gene has CDR1 SGHRS and CDR2 YFSETQ. Trimming removed 0 bases at V and 4 bases at J, with 7 bases between. The CDR3 extends over 13 amino acids. The full variable domain, its missing parts supplied by reference TRBV5-1 and TRBJ2-5, is KAGVTQTPRYLIKTRGQQVTLSCSPISGHRSVSWYQQTPGQGLQFLFEYFSETQRNKGNFPGRFSGRQFSNSRSEMNVSTLELGDSALYLCASSLVGGETQYFGPGTRLLVL.

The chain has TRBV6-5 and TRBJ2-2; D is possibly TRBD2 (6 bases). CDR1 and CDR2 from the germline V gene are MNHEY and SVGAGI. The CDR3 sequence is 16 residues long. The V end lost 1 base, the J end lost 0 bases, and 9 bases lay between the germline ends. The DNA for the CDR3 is TGTGCCAGCAGTTACTTGTCGGGAGCGAACACCGGGGAGCTGTTTTTT. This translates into CASSYLSGANTGELFF.

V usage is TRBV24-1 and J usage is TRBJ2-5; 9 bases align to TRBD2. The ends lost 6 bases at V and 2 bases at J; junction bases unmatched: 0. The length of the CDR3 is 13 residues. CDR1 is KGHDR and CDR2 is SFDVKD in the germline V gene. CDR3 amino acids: CATSLAGQETQYF. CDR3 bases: TGTGCCACCAGTCTAGCGGGGCAAGAGACCCAGTACTTC.

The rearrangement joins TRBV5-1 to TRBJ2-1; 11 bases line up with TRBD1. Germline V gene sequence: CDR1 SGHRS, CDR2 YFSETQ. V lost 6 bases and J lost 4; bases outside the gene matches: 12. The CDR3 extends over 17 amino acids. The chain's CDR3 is CASTKASGTGGYNEQFF. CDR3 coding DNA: TGCGCCAGCACCAAAGCTTCCGGGACAGGGGGATACAATGAGCAGTTCTTC.

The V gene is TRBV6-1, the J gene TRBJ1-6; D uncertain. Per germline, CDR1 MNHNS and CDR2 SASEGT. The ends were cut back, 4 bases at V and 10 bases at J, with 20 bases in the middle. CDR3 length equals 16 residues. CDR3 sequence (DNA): TGTGCCAGCAGTGGTCATACGGGAATTAGCATCTCACCCCTCCACTTT. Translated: CASSGHTGISISPLHF.

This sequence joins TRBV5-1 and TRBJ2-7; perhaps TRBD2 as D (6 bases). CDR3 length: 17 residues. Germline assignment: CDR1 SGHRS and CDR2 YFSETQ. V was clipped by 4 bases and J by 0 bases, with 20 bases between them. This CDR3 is CASSLATESGFSYEQYF. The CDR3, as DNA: TGCGCCAGCAGCCTGGCGACGGAGAGCGGGTTCTCCTACGAGCAGTACTTC.

CDR3 coding DNA: TGTGCCAGCAGCCCTTTGGGGGGCTCCTACAATGAGCAGTTCTTC. Amino acid sequence: CASSPLGGSYNEQFF. This chain joins TRBV5-5 and TRBJ2-1, with D tentatively TRBD2 (6 bases). CDR3 length: 15 residues. Trimming left V 4 bases short and J 0 bases short, with 11 bases between. Germline CDR1 and CDR2: SGHKS and YYEKEE (reference sequence). The full variable domain, rest sourced from reference TRBV5-5 and TRBJ2-1, is DAGVTQSPTHLIKTRGQQVTLRCSPISGHKSVSWYQQVLGQGPQFIFQYYEKEERGRGNFPDRFSARQFPNYSSELNVNALLLGDSALYLCASSPLGGSYNEQFFGPGTRLTVL.

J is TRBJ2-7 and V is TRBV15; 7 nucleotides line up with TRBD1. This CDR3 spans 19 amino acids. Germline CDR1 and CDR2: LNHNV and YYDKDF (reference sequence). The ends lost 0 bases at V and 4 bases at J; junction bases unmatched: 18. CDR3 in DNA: TGTGCCACCAGCAGAGATTGGGGTCGGGCACTTCCCAGGGGGTACGAGCAGTACTTC. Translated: CATSRDWGRALPRGYEQYF.

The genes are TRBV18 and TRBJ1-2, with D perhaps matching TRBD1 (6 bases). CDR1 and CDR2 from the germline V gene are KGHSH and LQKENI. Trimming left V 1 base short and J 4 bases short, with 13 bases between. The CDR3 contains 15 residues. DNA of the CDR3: TGTGCCAGCTCACCACTGGACAGCCCTTTCTATGGCTACACCTTC. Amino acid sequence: CASSPLDSPFYGYTF.

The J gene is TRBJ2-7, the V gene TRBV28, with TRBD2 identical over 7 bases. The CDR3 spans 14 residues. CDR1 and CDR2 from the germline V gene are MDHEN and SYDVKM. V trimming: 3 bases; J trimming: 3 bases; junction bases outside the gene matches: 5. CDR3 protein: CASSLSGKVYEQYF. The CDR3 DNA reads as TGTGCCAGCAGTTTGAGCGGGAAGGTCTACGAGCAGTACTTC.

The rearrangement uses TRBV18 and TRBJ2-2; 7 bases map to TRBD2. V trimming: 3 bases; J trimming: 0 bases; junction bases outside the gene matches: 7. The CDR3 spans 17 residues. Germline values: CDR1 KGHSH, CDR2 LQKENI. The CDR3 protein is CASSPLAAGSNTGELFF. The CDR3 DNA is TGTGCCAGCTCACCCTTGGCAGCGGGGTCGAACACCGGGGAGCTGTTTTTT.

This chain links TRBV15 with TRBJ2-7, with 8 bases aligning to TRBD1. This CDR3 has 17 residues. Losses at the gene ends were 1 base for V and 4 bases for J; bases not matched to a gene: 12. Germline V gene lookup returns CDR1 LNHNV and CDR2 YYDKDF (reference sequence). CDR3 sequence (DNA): TGTGCCACCAGCAGAGGTCCGTTCGGGACAGGTCAGTACGAGCAGTACGTC. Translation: CATSRGPFGTGQYEQYV.

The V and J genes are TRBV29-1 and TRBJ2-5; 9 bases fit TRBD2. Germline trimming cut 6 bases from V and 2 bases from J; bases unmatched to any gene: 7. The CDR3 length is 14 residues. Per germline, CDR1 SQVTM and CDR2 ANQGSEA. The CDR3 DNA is TGCAGCGTCACGAGGACTAGCGCGCAAGAGACCCAGTACTTC. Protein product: CSVTRTSAQETQYF. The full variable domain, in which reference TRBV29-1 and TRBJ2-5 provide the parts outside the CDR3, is SAVISQKPSRDICQRGTSLTIQCQVDSQVTMMFWYRQQPGQSLTLIATANQGSEATYESGFVIDKFPISRPNLTFSTLTVSNMSPEDSSIYLCSVTRTSAQETQYFGPGTRLLVL.

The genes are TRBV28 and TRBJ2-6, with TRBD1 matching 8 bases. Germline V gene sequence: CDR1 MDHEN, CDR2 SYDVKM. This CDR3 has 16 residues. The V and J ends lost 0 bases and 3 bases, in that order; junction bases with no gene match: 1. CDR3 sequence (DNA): TGTGCCAGCAGTTTATGGGACAGGGATGGGGCCAACGTCCTGACTTTC. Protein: CASSLWDRDGANVLTF.